One sample yielded the 23 T cell receptor beta chains listed below, sequenced in a study of cytomegalovirus exposure and HLA in healthy donors. The PCR employed 60 Vbeta primers together with 13 Jbeta primers. TCRdb keeps only in-frame clones here, not all; method: immunoSEQ multiplex PCR. Of nearly 200,000 clones in the sample, roughly 83% are singletons; the top ten hold roughly 0.4%. The source material was PBMCs. The receptors were gathered from a male donor in good health and CMV-seropositive.

This clone was detected only a few times. The junction shows a germline mismatch at one end, possibly a read error. This chain connects TRBV7-9 to TRBJ2-7, with 8 bases aligning to TRBD2. The CDR3 has 14 amino acids. Germline V gene lookup returns CDR1 SEHNR and CDR2 FQNEAQ (reference sequence). CDR3 DNA sequence: TGTTCCAGCAGCTTCAGCGGGGGTGGCAACGAGCAGTACTTC. This gives the protein CSSSFSGGGNEQYF.

The chain recombines TRBV10-3 with TRBJ1-5, with D tentatively TRBD1 (6 bases). This CDR3 has 14 amino acids. CDR1 is ENHRY and CDR2 is SYGVKD in the germline V gene. Trimming took 6 bases from V and 4 from J, leaving 13 bases between them. The CDR3 DNA reads TGTGCCATCAGGGGGGACACAGGTAATCAGCCCCAGCATTTT. Protein sequence: CAIRGDTGNQPQHF.

This chain connects TRBV30 to TRBJ2-7; 10 bases fit TRBD1. The CDR3 covers 13 residues. Germline values: CDR1 GTSNPN, CDR2 SVGIG (reference sequence). V was clipped by 1 base and J by 5 bases; unmatched bases: 2. This chain's CDR3 is CAWSAGTGDEQYF. DNA for the CDR3: TGTGCCTGGAGTGCAGGGACAGGGGACGAGCAGTACTTC.

The chain couples TRBV7-8 to TRBJ2-7; a possible D gene is TRBD2 (6 bases). Germline CDR1 SGHVS, CDR2 FQNEAQ. The ends were cut back, 1 base at V and 7 bases at J, with 14 bases in the middle. This CDR3 comprises 14 residues. The CDR3 nucleotides are TGTGCCAGCAGCTTAGGAGCGGGCGCCCTAGAGCAGTACTTC. Translated: CASSLGAGALEQYF.

Written as DNA, the CDR3 is TGCGCCAGCAGCCAAGATGAGGCTAGGAACACTGAAGCTTTCTTT. Protein sequence: CASSQDEARNTEAFF. V and J are TRBV4-3 and TRBJ1-1; D is undetermined. The CDR3 has 15 residues. Germline V gene lookup returns CDR1 LGHNA and CDR2 YSLEER. Trimming shortened V by 0 bases and J by 1 base, and 9 bases separated the two germline ends.

The CDR3, as DNA: TGTGCCAGCAGCCGATCGGGACAGGTTTTCTACGAGCAGTACTTC. It is translated as CASSRSGQVFYEQYF. This chain joins TRBV7-2 and TRBJ2-7; 8 bases line up with TRBD1. The CDR3 is 15 amino acids. Losses at the gene ends were 5 bases for V and 3 bases for J; bases not matched to a gene: 9. Germline loops: CDR1 SGHTA, CDR2 FQGNSA. The whole variable domain, remainder taken from reference TRBV7-2 and TRBJ2-7, is GAGVSQSPSNKVTEKGKDVELRCDPISGHTALYWYRQSLGQGLEFLIYFQGNSAPDKSGLPSDRFSAERTGGSVSTLTIQRTQQEDSAVYLCASSRSGQVFYEQYFGPGTRLTVT.

This clone was seen only a few times. The V call is TRBV30, the J call TRBJ2-1, with D possibly being TRBD2 (6 bases). The CDR3 extends over 13 amino acids. Germline CDR1 is GTSNPN and CDR2 is SVGIG (reference sequence). Trimming left V 1 base short and J 6 bases short, with 10 bases between. Here the CDR3 reads CAWSALAPNEQFF. The DNA of the CDR3 is TGTGCCTGGAGTGCGCTAGCGCCCAATGAGCAGTTCTTC.

This sequence joins TRBV7-2 and TRBJ1-5; D is perhaps TRBD1 (5 bases). Germline V gives CDR1 SGHTA, CDR2 FQGNSA. The CDR3 covers 14 residues. V was cut by 3 bases and J by 6 bases, with 12 bases left in between. The CDR3 sequence is CASSFQGDGQPQHF. DNA of the CDR3: TGTGCCAGCAGCTTTCAAGGGGATGGTCAGCCCCAGCATTTT.

This sequence joins TRBV27 and TRBJ2-7, with TRBD1 identical over 9 bases. The germline CDR1 and CDR2 sequences are MNHEY and SMNVEV (reference sequence). The CDR3 is 12 residues long. V was pared by 8 bases and J by 3 bases, with 2 bases of the junction left unmatched. CDR3 DNA sequence: TGTGCCAGCTGGGACAGGGTCTACGAGCAGTACTTC. Protein: CASWDRVYEQYF.

The rearrangement joins TRBV28 to TRBJ2-1; unclear D gene. Germline CDR1 is MDHEN and CDR2 is SYDVKM. CDR3 length: 14 residues. V lost 1 base to trimming and J lost 6 bases, with 10 bases between them. For the CDR3, the DNA is TGTGCCAGCAGTTTATCGGAGAGTGGCAATGAGCAGTTCTTC. It specifies CASSLSESGNEQFF.

The V call is TRBV19, the J call TRBJ2-3; 14 nucleotides match TRBD2. The CDR3 spans 16 residues. Germline CDR1 is LNHDA and CDR2 is SQIVND (reference sequence). The V gene end was trimmed by 6 bases and the J gene end by 4 bases; junction bases not matched to a gene: 6. CDR3 DNA: TGTGCCAGTAGAGGACTAGCGGGGGGCTCCCCAGATACGCAGTATTTT. Translating gives CASRGLAGGSPDTQYF. Drawing the rest from reference TRBV19 and TRBJ2-3, the complete variable domain is DGGITQSPKYLFRKEGQNVTLSCEQNLNHDAMYWYRQDPGQGLRLIYYSQIVNDFQKGDIAEGYSVSREKKESFPLTVTSAQKNPTAFYLCASRGLAGGSPDTQYFGPGTRLTVL.

The rearrangement uses TRBV4-2 and TRBJ1-2; D possibly corresponds to TRBD1 (5 bases). The germline V and J ends were trimmed by 4 bases and 0 bases, with 9 bases remaining between them. The CDR3 consists of 14 residues. The germline CDR1 and CDR2 sequences are LGHNA and YNFKEQ. As DNA, the CDR3 is TGTGCCAGCAGCCCCGGACACCCTAACTATGGCTACACCTTC. Protein: CASSPGHPNYGYTF.

The CDR3 sequence is CASKPTGTEGDGYTF. The CDR3 coding sequence is TGCGCCAGCAAACCAACCGGGACGGAGGGAGATGGCTACACCTTC. The chain employs TRBV5-1 and TRBJ1-2; D is possibly TRBD1 (5 bases). Germline assignment: CDR1 SGHRS and CDR2 YFSETQ. The CDR3 runs 15 residues. Trimming removed 6 bases from V and 6 bases from J, with 21 bases in between.

Only a few counts were recorded for this clone. The chain uses TRBV30 and TRBJ1-5; a weak D match, TRBD1 (5 bases). The CDR3 extends over 15 amino acids. Between the trimmed V and J ends, which lost 6 bases and 0 bases, there was a span of 15 bases. From germline, CDR1 is GTSNPN and CDR2 SVGIG (reference sequence). CDR3 protein: CACGRDWDSNQPQHF. CDR3 coding DNA: TGTGCCTGTGGTCGGGACTGGGATAGCAATCAGCCCCAGCATTTT.

The chain couples TRBV19 to TRBJ1-1, with 8 bases fitting TRBD1. The CDR3 spans 13 residues. V lost 7 bases to trimming and J lost 5 bases; unmatched junction nucleotides: 6. The V gene's germline CDR1 is LNHDA and CDR2 SQIVND (reference sequence). The CDR3 nucleotides read TGTGCCAGTAAACCGGACAGGGAAACTGAAGCTTTCTTT. Protein: CASKPDRETEAFF.

The chain couples TRBV20-1 to TRBJ1-1; a possible D gene is TRBD1 (5 bases). The CDR3 length is 11 residues. The germline V gene has CDR1 DFQATT and CDR2 SNEGSKA (reference sequence). This CDR3 is CRAGQNTEAFF. DNA of the CDR3: TGCAGGGCGGGGCAGAACACTGAAGCTTTCTTT.

This rearrangement joins TRBV7-3 to TRBJ1-2; D is ambiguous. Trimming stripped 2 bases from V and 8 bases from J, with 12 bases between. The CDR3 runs 13 residues. CDR1 and CDR2 (germline): SGHTA, FQGTGA. The CDR3 sequence is CASSLSRNRGYTF. In nucleotides, the CDR3 is TGTGCCAGCAGCTTATCCAGGAACAGAGGCTACACCTTC.

In regard to this clone: Other DNA variants within this sample encode the same CDR3. The gene calls are TRBV19 and TRBJ2-7; 11 bases line up with TRBD1. The CDR3 sequence is 14 residues long. Per germline, CDR1 LNHDA and CDR2 SQIVND (reference sequence). V shed 6 bases and J 2 bases; nucleotides not matched to a gene: 3. The CDR3 loop reads CASRTGQGAYEQYF. The CDR3 DNA reads TGTGCCAGTAGGACGGGACAGGGGGCCTACGAGCAGTACTTC.

The chain recombines TRBV7-2 with TRBJ1-5; D unclear. V lost 3 bases to trimming and J lost 10 bases, with 19 bases between them. The CDR3 consists of 15 residues. Germline CDR1 and CDR2: SGHTA and FQGNSA. This CDR3 reads CASSLVRGVIRPQHF. In nucleotides, the CDR3 is TGTGCCAGCAGCTTGGTCCGGGGAGTTATCCGCCCCCAGCATTTT.

As regards this clone: The junction does not match germline at one end; this may be a read error. This rearrangement joins TRBV18 to TRBJ1-2, with 7 bases matching TRBD1. Germline CDR1 reads KGHSH; CDR2 reads LQKENI. The CDR3 extends over 13 amino acids. CDR3 DNA sequence: TGTGCCAGCTCACCGGGACAGAACTTTGGCTACACCTTC. This gives the protein CASSPGQNFGYTF. Using reference TRBV18 and TRBJ1-2 for the parts outside the CDR3, the full variable domain is NAGVMQNPRHLVRRRGQEARLRCSPMKGHSHVYWYRQLPEEGLKFMVYLQKENIIDESGMPKERFSAEFPKEGPSILRIQQVVRGDSAAYFCASSPGQNFGYTFGSGTRLTVV.

This clone was counted once. The V gene is TRBV5-1, the J gene TRBJ1-1; the D gene is possibly TRBD1 (6 bases). Germline CDR1 reads SGHRS; CDR2 reads YFSETQ. V was clipped by 0 bases and J by 5 bases, with 14 bases between them. The CDR3 runs to 15 residues. The CDR3 DNA sequence: TGCGCCAGCAGCTTGGCCGCCCAGCAGGGGACTGAAGCTTTCTTT. The encoded protein is CASSLAAQQGTEAFF.

This clone was picked up one time. This rearrangement joins TRBV2 to TRBJ1-1; a weak D match, TRBD1 (5 bases). Trimming took off 2 bases at V and 2 bases at J, with 9 bases between the two ends. The CDR3 runs to 14 residues. CDR1 SNHLY and CDR2 FYNNEI come from the germline V gene. Here the CDR3 reads CASSERQFNTEAFF. CDR3 nucleotide sequence: TGTGCCAGCAGTGAACGACAGTTTAACACTGAAGCTTTCTTT.

The chain employs TRBV9 and TRBJ2-3; the D gene is possibly TRBD2 (6 bases). The CDR3 totals 15 residues. V was pared by 1 base and J by 4 bases, with 13 bases between. Germline CDR1 and CDR2: SGDLS and YYNGEE. CDR3 DNA sequence: TGTGCCAGCAGCGTAACGTGGGGGGAAGCAGATACGCAGTATTTT. Translation gives CASSVTWGEADTQYF. The full variable domain, its missing parts supplied by reference TRBV9 and TRBJ2-3, is DSGVTQTPKHLITATGQRVTLRCSPRSGDLSVYWYQQSLDQGLQFLIQYYNGEERAKGNILERFSAQQFPDLHSELNLSSLELGDSALYFCASSVTWGEADTQYFGPGTRLTVL.